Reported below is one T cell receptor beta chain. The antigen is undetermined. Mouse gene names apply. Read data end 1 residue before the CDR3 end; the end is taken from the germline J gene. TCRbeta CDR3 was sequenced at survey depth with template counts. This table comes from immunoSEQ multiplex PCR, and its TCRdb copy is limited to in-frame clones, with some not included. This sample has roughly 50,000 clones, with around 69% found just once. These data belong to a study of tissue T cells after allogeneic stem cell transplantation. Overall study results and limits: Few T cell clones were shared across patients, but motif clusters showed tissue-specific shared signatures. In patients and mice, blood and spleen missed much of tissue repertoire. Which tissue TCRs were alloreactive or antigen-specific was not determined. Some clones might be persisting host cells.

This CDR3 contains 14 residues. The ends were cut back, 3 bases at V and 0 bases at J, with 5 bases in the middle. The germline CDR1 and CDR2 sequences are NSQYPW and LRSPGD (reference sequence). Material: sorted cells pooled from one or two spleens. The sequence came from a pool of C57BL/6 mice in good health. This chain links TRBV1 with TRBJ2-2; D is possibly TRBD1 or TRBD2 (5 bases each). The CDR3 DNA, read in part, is TGCACCTGCAGTGCGGGGGCAAACACCGGGCAGCTCTAC. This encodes CTCSAGANTGQLY. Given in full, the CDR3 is CTCSAGANTGQLYF.